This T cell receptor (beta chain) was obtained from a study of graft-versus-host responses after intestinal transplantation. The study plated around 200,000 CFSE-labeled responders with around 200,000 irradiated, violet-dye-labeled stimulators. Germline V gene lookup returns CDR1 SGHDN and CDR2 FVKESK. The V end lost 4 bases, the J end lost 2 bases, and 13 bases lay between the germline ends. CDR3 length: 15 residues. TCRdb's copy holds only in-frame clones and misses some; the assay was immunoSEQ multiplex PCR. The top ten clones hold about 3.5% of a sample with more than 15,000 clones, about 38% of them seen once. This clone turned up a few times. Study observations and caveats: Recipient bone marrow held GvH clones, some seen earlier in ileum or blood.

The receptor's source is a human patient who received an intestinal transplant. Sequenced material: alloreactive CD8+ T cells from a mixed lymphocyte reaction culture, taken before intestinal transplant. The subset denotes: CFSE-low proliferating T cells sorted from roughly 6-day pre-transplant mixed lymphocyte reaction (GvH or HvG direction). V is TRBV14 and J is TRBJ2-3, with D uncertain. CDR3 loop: CASSLSGPPTDTQYF. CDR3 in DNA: TGTGCCAGCAGCCTTTCTGGACCACCCACAGATACGCAGTATTTT.